The 20 T cell receptor beta chains below come from one sample, sequenced in a study of blood T cell repertoires in COVID-19. Sequenced by immunoSEQ multiplex PCR; TCRdb stores in-frame clones only, minus some. The table lists some 150,000 clones, 87% of them singletons. What was sequenced was peripheral blood. These receptor sequences come from a woman aged 55-70 years with active or convalescent COVID-19.

In DNA form, the CDR3 reads TGTGCCATCAGTGACGCAGGTGGTAGTCAGCCCCAGCATTTT. Amino acid sequence: CAISDAGGSQPQHF. V and J are TRBV10-3 and TRBJ1-5; D is unclear. V was clipped by 3 bases and J by 6 bases, with 12 bases between them. Per germline, CDR1 ENHRY and CDR2 SYGVKD. This CDR3 has 14 residues.

Note on this clone: Other DNA variants within this sample encode the same CDR3. This chain connects TRBV19 to TRBJ2-1; 10 bases are shared with TRBD1. Germline-derived CDR1 and CDR2 are LNHDA and SQIVND (reference sequence). The length of the CDR3 is 14 residues. The ends lost 1 base at V and 6 bases at J; junction bases unmatched: 0. DNA for the CDR3: TGTGCCAGTAGTATAGGGACAGGGGGCAATGAGCAGTTCTTC. This encodes CASSIGTGGNEQFF.

This clone was picked up one time. The chain links TRBV14 to TRBJ1-1; TRBD1 agrees at 9 bases. Germline V gene data show CDR1 as SGHDN and CDR2 as FVKESK. This CDR3 comprises 13 residues. V lost 4 bases, J lost 5 bases, and 2 bases stayed unmatched. The CDR3 coding sequence is TGTGCCAGCAGCCCGGGACAGGGAACTGAAGCTTTCTTT. Protein product: CASSPGQGTEAFF. The variable domain in full, with the rest retrieved from reference TRBV14 and TRBJ1-1, is EAGVTQFPSHSVIEKGQTVTLRCDPISGHDNLYWYRRVMGKEIKFLLHFVKESKQDESGMPNNRFLAERTGGTYSTLKVQPAELEDSGVYFCASSPGQGTEAFFGQGTRLTVV.

The J gene is TRBJ2-3, the V gene TRBV2, with 8 bases lining up with TRBD1. CDR1 and CDR2 from the germline V gene are SNHLY and FYNNEI. This CDR3 spans 14 amino acids. Trimming cost V 7 bases and J 2 bases; bases outside gene matches: 5. The CDR3 nucleotides read TGTGCCAGCACAGGGACAGGTTACACAGATACGCAGTATTTT. This sequence encodes CASTGTGYTDTQYF. Variable domain in full (rest from reference TRBV2 and TRBJ2-3): EPEVTQTPSHQVTQMGQEVILRCVPISNHLYFYWYRQILGQKVEFLVSFYNNEISEKSEIFDDQFSVERPDGSNFTLKIRSTKLEDSAMYFCASTGTGYTDTQYFGPGTRLTVL.

A single count supports this clone. The rearrangement joins TRBV6-5 to TRBJ2-7, with 9 nucleotides matching TRBD1. V gave up 0 bases and J gave up 7 bases; unmatched junction bases: 7. The CDR3 has 15 residues. CDR1 is MNHEY, CDR2 SVGAGI, per germline. CDR3 coding DNA: TGTGCCAGCAGTTACTCAGGTGACAGGGGGAAAGAGCAGTACTTC. Residues: CASSYSGDRGKEQYF.

The rearrangement uses TRBV19 and TRBJ1-4; no definite D call. V lost 6 bases, J lost 8 bases, and 10 bases lay in between. The CDR3 has 12 residues. Germline loops: CDR1 LNHDA, CDR2 SQIVND (reference sequence). The CDR3 sequence is CASSSGYEKLFF. Here the CDR3 DNA reads TGTGCCAGTAGCTCCGGGTACGAAAAACTGTTTTTT.

The chain has TRBV5-1 and TRBJ2-5; a weak D match, TRBD2 (5 bases). V dropped 5 bases and J dropped 3 bases, with 26 bases sitting between them. Germline assignment: CDR1 SGHRS and CDR2 YFSETQ. This CDR3 region has 18 residues. The CDR3 region is CASSFGYMGVPKEETQYF. In DNA, the CDR3 is TGCGCCAGCAGTTTTGGCTACATGGGAGTTCCTAAGGAAGAGACCCAGTACTTC. The full variable domain, in which reference TRBV5-1 and TRBJ2-5 provide the parts outside the CDR3, is KAGVTQTPRYLIKTRGQQVTLSCSPISGHRSVSWYQQTPGQGLQFLFEYFSETQRNKGNFPGRFSGRQFSNSRSEMNVSTLELGDSALYLCASSFGYMGVPKEETQYFGPGTRLLVL.

This chain uses TRBV10-3 with TRBJ1-2, with 8 positions matching TRBD1. Trimming cost V 6 bases and J 2 bases; bases outside gene matches: 11. There are 16 residues in the CDR3. CDR1 and CDR2 from the germline V gene are ENHRY and SYGVKD. The CDR3 region is CAIRRTGTGHNYGYTF. The CDR3 DNA follows: TGTGCCATCAGACGAACCGGGACAGGCCACAACTATGGCTACACCTTC.

This chain uses TRBV4-3 with TRBJ2-7, with 8 bases aligning to TRBD1. V shed 0 bases, J shed 4 bases, and the junction held 5 bases outside the gene matches. The CDR3 has 15 amino acids. Germline V lookup: CDR1 LGHNA, CDR2 YSLEER. As DNA, the CDR3 is TGCGCCAGCAGCCAAGATCTTACAGGGGGATACGAGCAGTACTTC. Translation gives CASSQDLTGGYEQYF.

The chain combines TRBV20-1 with TRBJ2-7; 7 nucleotides agree with TRBD1. V shed 3 bases, J shed 6 bases, and the junction held 8 bases outside the gene matches. The CDR3 consists of 13 residues. CDR1 is DFQATT, CDR2 SNEGSKA, per germline (reference sequence). CDR3 coding DNA: TGCAGTGCTAGTGACAGGGTGGTCGGCGAGCAGTACTTC. This gives the protein CSASDRVVGEQYF.

This clone turned up a few times. The CDR3 loop reads CASSIYSSGIYGYTF. The CDR3 DNA reads TGTGCCAGTAGTATATATTCGTCAGGGATCTATGGCTACACCTTC. The genes are TRBV19 and TRBJ1-2; maybe TRBD1 (5 bases). CDR1 is LNHDA and CDR2 is SQIVND in the germline V gene (reference sequence). V lost 2 bases and J lost 4, with 14 bases in between. The CDR3 sequence is 15 residues long.

Here the CDR3 DNA reads TGTGCCATCAGTGGCCAGGAGGGAAACATTCAGTACTTC. This codes for CAISGQEGNIQYF. The rearrangement links TRBV10-3 to TRBJ2-4, with a tentative D call TRBD2 (6 bases). In germline, CDR1 is ENHRY, CDR2 SYGVKD. Deletions cut 4 bases from V and 6 bases from J, with 10 bases between. CDR3 size: 13 residues.

The chain carries TRBV9 and TRBJ1-1; no reliable D call. From germline, CDR1 is SGDLS and CDR2 YYNGEE. There are 15 residues in the CDR3. V was shortened by 4 bases and J by 3 bases, with 16 bases between the two germline ends. Written as DNA, the CDR3 is TGTGCCAGCAGCCCATACAGTGGTACCGACACTGAAGCTTTCTTT. Translating gives CASSPYSGTDTEAFF.

There are a few counts of this clone. The rearrangement links TRBV7-9 to TRBJ1-2, with a possible D match to TRBD1 (5 bases). The germline V and J ends were trimmed by 7 bases and 0 bases, with 12 bases remaining between them. There are 14 residues in the CDR3. The germline V gene has CDR1 SEHNR and CDR2 FQNEAQ (reference sequence). The CDR3 DNA sequence: TGTGCCAGCACCCAACGGGGGTCTAACTATGGCTACACCTTC. Translated: CASTQRGSNYGYTF.

The chain has TRBV19 and TRBJ1-2; a weak D match, TRBD1 (5 bases). In germline, CDR1 is LNHDA, CDR2 SQIVND (reference sequence). V was clipped by 7 bases and J by 4 bases, with 22 bases between them. This CDR3 has 16 amino acids. The CDR3 spells CASNSVYVGRVYGYTF. The CDR3 DNA reads TGTGCCAGTAACTCGGTATATGTGGGGCGTGTCTATGGCTACACCTTC.

The chain combines TRBV19 with TRBJ1-1, with TRBD1 as a possible D gene (5 bases). The CDR3 sequence is 15 residues long. Germline V gene data show CDR1 as LNHDA and CDR2 as SQIVND (reference sequence). V was shortened by 5 bases and J by 3 bases, with 16 bases between the two germline ends. The CDR3 nucleotides are TGTGCCAGTAGTGCCAAGGGGTGGTATTACACTGAAGCTTTCTTT. Translating it yields CASSAKGWYYTEAFF.

This rearrangement joins TRBV24-1 to TRBJ1-1; 12 nucleotides agree with TRBD1. Trimming removed 9 bases from V and 4 bases from J; junction bases left unmatched: 11. The CDR3 contains 16 residues. The germline gives CDR1 KGHDR, CDR2 SFDVKD. The CDR3 DNA reads TGTGCCACCGGGTGCGGGACAGGGGGCGGGAGCACTGAAGCTTTCTTT. Protein sequence: CATGCGTGGGSTEAFF.

The chain's CDR3 is CASSPSNRTGQETQYF. The DNA of the CDR3 is TGTGCCAGCTCACCCTCGAATCGGACAGGTCAAGAGACCCAGTACTTC. The chain combines TRBV18 with TRBJ2-5; 7 bases align to TRBD1. This CDR3 is built from 16 residues. The V segment lost 3 bases and the J segment 2 bases; nucleotides outside the gene matches: 9. CDR1 is KGHSH and CDR2 is LQKENI in the germline V gene.

For the CDR3, the DNA is TGTGCCTCAGGGGCTCAAACCGATTCACCCCTCCACTTT. Translating gives CASGAQTDSPLHF. This sequence joins TRBV30 and TRBJ1-6, with D perhaps TRBD1 (6 bases). CDR3 length equals 13 residues. Germline loops: CDR1 GTSNPN, CDR2 SVGIG (reference sequence). The ends were cut back, 7 bases at V and 8 bases at J, with 15 bases in the middle.

Only a few counts were recorded for this clone. This chain joins TRBV29-1 and TRBJ1-1; perhaps TRBD1 as D (5 bases). Trimming left V 7 bases short and J 0 bases short, with 15 bases between. The CDR3 has 14 residues. CDR1 is SQVTM, CDR2 ANQGSEA, per germline. The DNA of the CDR3 is TGCAGCGGAGCCAGGGATCCTCTGAACACTGAAGCTTTCTTT. Translation gives CSGARDPLNTEAFF.